This T cell receptor (beta chain) was found in a study of blood T cell repertoires in COVID-19. The CDR3 consists of 17 residues. CDR1 is SGHRS and CDR2 is YFSETQ in the germline V gene. V trimming: 5 bases; J trimming: 2 bases; junction bases outside the gene matches: 8. Method: immunoSEQ multiplex PCR; TCRdb's copy keeps in-frame clones and lacks some. The table shows about 34,000 clones, with approximately 71% occurring only once. The TCR was taken from a human donor in a cohort sampled during active COVID-19. Sequencing was carried out using peripheral blood. The J gene is TRBJ2-6, the V gene TRBV5-1; 9 bases align to TRBD2. The CDR3 DNA sequence: TGCGCCAGCAGTGGAGGCGGGGGGGCCGCTGGGGCCAACGTCCTGACTTTC. As protein: CASSGGGGAAGANVLTF.